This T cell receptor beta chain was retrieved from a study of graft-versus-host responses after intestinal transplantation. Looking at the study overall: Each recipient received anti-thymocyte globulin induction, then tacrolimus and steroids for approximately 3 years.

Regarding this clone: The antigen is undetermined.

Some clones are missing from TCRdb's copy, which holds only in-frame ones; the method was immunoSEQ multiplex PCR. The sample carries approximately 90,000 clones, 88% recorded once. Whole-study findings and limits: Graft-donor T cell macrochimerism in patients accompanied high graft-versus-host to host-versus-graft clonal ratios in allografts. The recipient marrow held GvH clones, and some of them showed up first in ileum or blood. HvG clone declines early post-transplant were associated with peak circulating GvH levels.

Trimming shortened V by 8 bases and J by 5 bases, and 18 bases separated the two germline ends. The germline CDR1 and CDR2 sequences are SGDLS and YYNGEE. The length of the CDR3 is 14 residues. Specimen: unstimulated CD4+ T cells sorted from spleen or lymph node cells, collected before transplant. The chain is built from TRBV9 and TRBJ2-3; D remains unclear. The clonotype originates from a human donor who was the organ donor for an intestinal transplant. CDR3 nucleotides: TGTGCCAGTTGTCGGTCCGCTCTCGGAGATACGCAGTATTTT. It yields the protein CASCRSALGDTQYF. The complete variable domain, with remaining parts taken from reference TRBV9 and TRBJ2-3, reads DSGVTQTPKHLITATGQRVTLRCSPRSGDLSVYWYQQSLDQGLQFLIQYYNGEERAKGNILERFSAQQFPDLHSELNLSSLELGDSALYFCASCRSALGDTQYFGPGTRLTVL.